This T cell receptor (beta chain) came from a study of blood T cells in healthy people across ages. Unmatched junction bases numbered 4, after V lost 4 bases and J lost 0 bases. The length of the CDR3 is 16 residues. The germline CDR1 and CDR2 sequences are SGHRS and YFSETQ. For the second PCR, which ran for roughly 6 to 12 cycles, a sample-barcoded 5' primer and a J-beta primer mix were used. A single record per CDR3 protein comes from TCRdb applying MiXCR to the 5' RACE reads. This sample has some 1,800,000 distinct CDR3 sequences, with about 39% found just once. No fewer than 5 micrograms of total RNA were isolated from every sample.

The receptor was derived from a human donor in good health. Sequencing input: blood. The chain combines TRBV5-1 with TRBJ2-1, with 10 bases identical to TRBD2. For the CDR3, the DNA is TGCGCCAGCAGCAACCCTAGCGGGGGCTCCTACAATGAGCAGTTCTTC. Protein product: CASSNPSGGSYNEQFF.